This T cell receptor (beta chain) was sequenced for a study of shared clonotypes between healthy human individuals. Across the study: There were three CD4 naive, three CD4 memory, two CD8 naive and one CD8 memory plates per donor.

This clone was counted only a few times. Other DNA sequences in the same sample also yield this CDR3. V dropped 0 bases and J dropped 0 bases, with 9 bases sitting between them. The germline CDR1 and CDR2 sequences are MNHEY and SVGAGI. There are 15 residues in the CDR3. Repertoires were generated with immunoSEQ multiplex PCR, while TCRdb's copy carries only in-frame clones and drops some. The sample lists around 720,000 clones; 73% were seen once. This receptor was identified in a woman in her 30s in good health. Sequencing input: memory CD4+ T cells sorted from blood. The subset here: CD45RA-negative fraction. The chain recombines TRBV6-5 with TRBJ2-7, with D tentatively TRBD1 or TRBD2 (5 bases each). This CDR3 reads CASSYSAGSSYEQYF. The CDR3 coding sequence is TGTGCCAGCAGTTACTCTGCAGGGAGCTCCTACGAGCAGTACTTC.